The clone carrying this T cell receptor (beta chain) was seen a handful of times. Its target is unknown. V was pared by 5 bases and J by 4 bases, with 12 bases between. In germline, CDR1 is SGHVS, CDR2 FQNEAQ. The CDR3 spans 13 residues. The entry originates in a study of T cell repertoires in cytomegalovirus infection. Background on the study: An indication of both CMV infection and matching HLA type came from public TCR beta signatures. Study results and caveats: Accumulated public TCR beta family frequency recognized individuals carrying CMV together with the relevant HLA.

A single record per CDR3 protein comes from TCRdb applying MiXCR to the reads. The sample lists about 890,000 distinct CDR3 sequences, less than 35% occurring once. The sequence derives from a human donor in good health (CMV status not recorded). Some clones in this sample may be carry-over from other donors' samples. This chain connects TRBV7-8 to TRBJ2-7; the D is unclear. Material: cultured CD8+ T cells from PBMCs, obtained from culture after CMV antigen stimulation. The CDR3 region has the DNA TGTGCCAGCAGCCTTCGGGCCTTATACGAGCAGTACTTC. It yields the protein CASSLRALYEQYF.